There are a few counts of the clone carrying this T cell receptor (beta chain). TCRdb re-analysed the 5' RACE reads in MiXCR, keeping a single row per CDR3 protein. This table holds 500,000 to 600,000 distinct CDR3 sequences, less than 25% found once. V was pared by 4 bases and J by 1 base, with 6 bases of the junction left unmatched. The CDR3 runs to 15 residues. Germline assignment: CDR1 DFQATT and CDR2 SNEGSKA (reference sequence). The data belong to a study of identical twins. The data also belong to a second study, concerning T cells expressing NK-cell markers.

The chain links TRBV20-1 to TRBJ1-1; 10 bases are a match to TRBD1. Material: CD4+ T cells sorted from blood. This TCR was recovered from a young woman in good health. CDR3 DNA sequence: TGCAGTGCTACCGGGACAGGGGCCGGGAACACTGAAGCTTTCTTT. This gives the protein CSATGTGAGNTEAFF.